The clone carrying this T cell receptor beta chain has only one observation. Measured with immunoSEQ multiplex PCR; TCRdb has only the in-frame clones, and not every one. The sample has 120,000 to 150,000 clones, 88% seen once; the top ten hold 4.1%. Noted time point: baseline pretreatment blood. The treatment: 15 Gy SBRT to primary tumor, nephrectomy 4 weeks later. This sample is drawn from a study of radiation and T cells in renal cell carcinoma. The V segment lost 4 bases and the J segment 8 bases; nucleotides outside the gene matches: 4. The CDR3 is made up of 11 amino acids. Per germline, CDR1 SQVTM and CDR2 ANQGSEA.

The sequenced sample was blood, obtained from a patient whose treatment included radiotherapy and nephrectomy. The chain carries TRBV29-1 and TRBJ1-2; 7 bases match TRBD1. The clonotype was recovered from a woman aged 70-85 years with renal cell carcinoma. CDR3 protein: CSVVGGDGYTF. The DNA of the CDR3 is TGCAGCGTTGTAGGGGGCGACGGCTACACCTTC.